This paragraph reports one T cell receptor (beta chain). Its specificity is unknown. Produced via immunoSEQ multiplex PCR; TCRdb's table is partial and in-frame only. The sample shows 100,000 or so clones, more than 85% of them seen only once. This record belongs to a study of T cell responses to AZD1222 COVID-19 vaccine. Germline V gene lookup returns CDR1 MGHDK and CDR2 SYGVNS. V lost 4 bases and J lost 3, with 12 bases in between. The length of the CDR3 is 14 residues. Notes on the study in general: Dominant at 160-218 and 743-854, vaccine-associated CD4 TCRs also spanned spike. White British donors predominated, females outnumbered males, and clonal diversity was possibly underestimated. An increase in Spike-specific TCR breadth and depth was observed after two AZD1222 doses.

The receptor comes from an adult in good health. This chain joins TRBV25-1 and TRBJ1-1, with D hard to call. This sample comprised peripheral blood, obtained on day 0 of AZD1222 vaccination. The CDR3 protein is CASSALQIDTEAFF. DNA of the CDR3: TGTGCCAGCAGTGCGCTTCAGATCGACACTGAAGCTTTCTTT.